A single sample gave rise to the 27 T cell receptor beta chains below, sequenced in a study of tumor and adjacent non-tumor tissue in lung cancer. A modified ARM-PCR protocol with three rounds of nested PCR amplified TCRbeta. Each CDR3 protein gets one entry after TCRdb re-called the multiplex PCR reads with MiXCR. The sample holds more than 60,000 distinct CDR3 sequences, 60% to 80% seen once. RNA was extracted from bulk tissue without any cell sorting. Sequencing was carried out using lung tumor tissue. Receptor source: a woman in her 50s with non-small cell lung cancer.

With respect to this clonotype: A much bigger clone sits one base away, suggesting this may be a read error. The CDR3 end shows no conserved phenylalanine or tryptophan, and so a read error is likely. V gene TRBV11-2 combines with J gene TRBJ2-5; 11 bases fit TRBD1. CDR3 size: 14 residues. J lost 7 bases, V lost 4 bases, and 5 bases had no gene match. Germline-derived CDR1 and CDR2 are SGHAT and FQNNGV. The CDR3 coding sequence is TGTGCCAGCAGCTGGACAGGGGGCAAGGGGACCCAGTACTGC. This gives the protein CASSWTGGKGTQYC.

With regard to this clonotype: The junction shows a germline mismatch at one end, possibly a read error. The chain has TRBV11-3 and TRBJ2-2, with a possible D match to TRBD2 (6 bases). The CDR3 sequence is 14 residues long. The germline gives CDR1 SGHNT, CDR2 YENEEA. This chain's CDR3 is CAGSLAVGTGELFF. The CDR3 region has the DNA TGTGCCGGCAGCTTAGCGGTGGGCACCGGGGAGCTGTTTTTT.

About this clonotype: The junction and the germline gene differ at one end; a read error may be behind it. This chain uses TRBV4-1 with TRBJ2-7; TRBD2 matches at 11 bases. TRBJ2-1 matches the DNA end more closely, so the J call is doubtful. CDR1 is MGHRA and CDR2 is YSYEKL in the germline V gene. The CDR3 runs 16 residues. The CDR3 is CASGQDRTSGFYEQFF. The CDR3 coding sequence is TGCGCCAGCGGCCAGGATAGGACTAGCGGGTTCTACGAGCAGTTCTTC.

The chain employs TRBV7-8 and TRBJ2-5; TRBD1 aligns across 7 bases. Per the germline V gene, CDR1 is SGHVS and CDR2 is FQNEAQ. This CDR3 comprises 13 residues. This chain's CDR3 is CANSEQGSETQYF. In DNA form, the CDR3 reads TGTGCAAACAGCGAACAGGGGTCAGAGACCCAGTACTTC.

The chain couples TRBV2 to TRBJ1-5, with D unclear. The V end lost 3 bases, the J end lost 6 bases, and 12 bases lay between the germline ends. Germline CDR1 and CDR2: SNHLY and FYNNEI. The CDR3 has 14 amino acids. The CDR3 DNA follows: TGTGCCAGCAGTGATTCCCCGGTAGGTCAGCCCCAGCATTTT. Translated: CASSDSPVGQPQHF.

As for this clonotype: A much larger clone is a single base away; this may be a read error. This chain uses TRBV7-9 with TRBJ2-1, with 9 bases lining up with TRBD2. CDR3 length: 14 amino acids. Trimming at V came to 11 bases and at J to 1 base, leaving 6 bases not matched to a gene. Germline values: CDR1 SEHNR, CDR2 FQNEAQ (reference sequence). CDR3: CAFSSGMSYNEQFF. Here the CDR3 DNA reads TGTGCCTTCTCTAGCGGGATGTCCTACAATGAGCAGTTCTTC.

In regard to this clonotype: One junction end disagrees with the germline gene, perhaps due to a read error. The chain is built from TRBV2 and TRBJ1-1, with a possible D match to TRBD1 (6 bases). CDR1 is SNHLY, CDR2 FYNNEI, per germline. The CDR3 length is 14 residues. CDR3 bases: TGTACCAGCATTTGGGGGCTGGGGAACACTGAAGCTTTCTTT. This encodes CTSIWGLGNTEAFF. Full variable domain (outside the CDR3, taken from reference TRBV2 and TRBJ1-1): EPEVTQTPSHQVTQMGQEVILRCVPISNHLYFYWYRQILGQKVEFLVSFYNNEISEKSEIFDDQFSVERPDGSNFTLKIRSTKLEDSAMYFCTSIWGLGNTEAFFGQGTRLTVV.

Concerning this clonotype: Because the CDR3 is missing its conserved closing phenylalanine or tryptophan, this is likely a read error. The chain uses TRBV12-3 or TRBV12-4 and TRBJ1-1; TRBD1 might be the D (5 bases). Deletions cut 3 bases from V and 3 bases from J, with 17 bases between. CDR3 length equals 16 residues. Written as DNA, the CDR3 is TGTGCCAGCAGTTTGGGAGGACGGGGAGGGGACACTGAAGCTTTCTTA. This translates into CASSLGGRGGDTEAFL.

Only a few counts were recorded for this clonotype. The rearrangement uses TRBV5-4 and TRBJ2-4; D is perhaps TRBD1 (6 bases). The V gene lost 4 bases and the J gene lost 15 bases, with 23 bases spanning the gap. The CDR3 covers 14 residues. Germline V lookup: CDR1 SGHNT, CDR2 YYREEE (reference sequence). The CDR3 loop reads CASSHRDTENTRYF. The CDR3 DNA reads TGTGCCAGCAGCCACAGGGACACCGAAAACACTCGGTACTTC.

Note on this clonotype: This CDR3 fails to terminate in the conserved phenylalanine or tryptophan, so it likely reflects a read error. Because the CDR3's place on the DNA is in doubt, the DNA is left out and the CDR3 is given as listed by TCRdb. The CDR3: CASSFSTSGSEQLL. This rearrangement joins TRBV6-6 to TRBJ2-1; the listed D gene, TRBD2, was not tested against the DNA. Per the germline V gene, CDR1 is MNHNY and CDR2 is SVGAGI (reference sequence). The CDR3 totals 14 residues, both ends included.

The chain combines TRBV20-1 with TRBJ2-1, with a weak D call TRBD2 (6 bases). The CDR3 extends over 17 amino acids. V was trimmed by 5 bases and J by 4 bases, leaving 24 bases between them. The germline V gene has CDR1 DFQATT and CDR2 SNEGSKA (reference sequence). CDR3: CSASNIPGSAGYNEQFF. The CDR3 nucleotides are TGCAGTGCTTCTAACATCCCGGGATCAGCGGGTTACAATGAGCAGTTCTTC.

In the case of this clonotype: Likely a read error: the CDR3 ends without its conserved phenylalanine or tryptophan. The chain has TRBV11-2 and TRBJ1-2; no clear D. Trimming took off 2 bases at V and 4 bases at J, with 14 bases between the two ends. Germline loops: CDR1 SGHAT, CDR2 FQNNGV. This CDR3 contains 15 residues. CDR3 coding DNA: TGTGCCAGCAGCTTAAAGGCAGCTTCGCCCTATGGCTACACCCTC. This codes for CASSLKAASPYGYTL.

The chain recombines TRBV6-6 with TRBJ2-3, with D possibly being TRBD2 (5 bases). The V end lost 10 bases, the J end lost 2 bases, and 16 bases lay between the germline ends. CDR3 length equals 14 residues. Germline assignment: CDR1 MNHNY and CDR2 SVGAGI (reference sequence). CDR3 in DNA: TGTGCCAAGAGTCCAGGAGGCCACACAGATACGCAGTATTTT. The encoded protein is CAKSPGGHTDTQYF.

Of note for this clonotype: One end of the junction is discordant with germline, which a read error may explain. This CDR3 reads CSVVASGANLLTF. The CDR3 DNA sequence: TGCAGCGTTGTTGCTTCTGGGGCCAACCTCCTGACTTTC. The chain carries TRBV29-1 and TRBJ2-6, with TRBD1 as a possible D gene (5 bases). The CDR3 covers 13 residues. Germline loops: CDR1 SQVTM, CDR2 ANQGSEA.

This sequence joins TRBV6-1 and TRBJ2-7; D is ambiguous. The CDR3 spans 15 residues. Trimming cost V 1 base and J 0 bases, with 10 bases left between them. CDR1 MNHNS and CDR2 SASEGT come from the germline V gene. The CDR3 bases are TGTGCCAGCAGTGAAGATGGGATAGACTCCTACGAGCAGTACTTC. It codes for CASSEDGIDSYEQYF.

The gene calls are TRBV24-1 and TRBJ2-5; D may correspond to TRBD1 or TRBD2 (5 bases each). This CDR3 is built from 15 residues. Trimming shortened V by 8 bases and J by 4 bases, and 19 bases separated the two germline ends. Germline loops: CDR1 KGHDR, CDR2 SFDVKD. The CDR3 loop reads CATTSAQVAGETQYF. CDR3 sequence (DNA): TGTGCCACCACTTCCGCACAGGTGGCGGGAGAGACCCAGTACTTC.

There are many counts of this clonotype. This may arise from a read error, as a much more abundant clone is one base away. The V and J genes are TRBV6-5 and TRBJ1-2; no clear D. The length of the CDR3 is 13 residues. Trimming shortened V by 8 bases and J by 0 bases, and 10 bases separated the two germline ends. The germline gives CDR1 MNHEY, CDR2 SVGAGI. The CDR3, as DNA: TGTGCCAGCGGTCGGCAAGCTAACTATGGCTACACCTTC. This encodes CASGRQANYGYTF.

This sequence joins TRBV5-1 and TRBJ2-1; 8 nucleotides align to TRBD2. V lost 9 bases to trimming and J lost 3 bases; unmatched junction nucleotides: 8. The CDR3 length is 14 residues. CDR1 SGHRS and CDR2 YFSETQ come from the germline V gene. The CDR3 sequence: CATTAGDIYNEQFF. The DNA for the CDR3 is TGCGCCACCACAGCGGGAGACATCTACAATGAGCAGTTCTTC.

As concerns this clonotype: At one of its ends the junction is not consistent with the germline gene, which may arise from a read error. The chain uses TRBV11-2 and TRBJ1-4; D is unresolved. The length of the CDR3 is 16 residues. The germline CDR1 and CDR2 sequences are SGHAT and FQNNGV. DNA for the CDR3: TGTGCAAGCAGCCTATTCCCCGGCCCTAATAATGAAAAACTGTTTTTT. Its translation: CASSLFPGPNNEKLFF.

In the case of this clonotype: Relative to the germline gene, one junction end is altered; a read error may explain this. The chain is built from TRBV6-1 and TRBJ2-3, with 13 positions matching TRBD2. CDR1 and CDR2 from the germline V gene are MNHNS and SASEGT. The CDR3 contains 14 residues. The CDR3 here is CANKTSGGTDAQYF. The DNA for the CDR3 is TGTGCCAACAAGACTAGCGGGGGGACAGATGCGCAGTATTTT.

Details on this clonotype: An end of the junction differs from the germline gene, which may be a read error. The chain recombines TRBV4-2 with TRBJ2-3; 10 positions agree with TRBD1. Germline CDR1 and CDR2: LGHNA and YNFKEQ. CDR3 size: 16 residues. CDR3: CASSRGTGVTTYTQYF. Here the CDR3 DNA reads TGTGCCAGCAGCCGAGGGACAGGGGTTACCACATATACGCAGTATTTT.

Of note for this clonotype: This CDR3 fails to terminate in the conserved phenylalanine or tryptophan, so it likely reflects a read error. The chain joins TRBV4-2 to TRBJ2-7, with D uncertain. Looked up from germline, CDR1 is LGHNA and CDR2 is YNFKEQ. V lost 1 base, J lost 3 bases, and 10 bases lay in between. There are 14 residues in the CDR3. As DNA, the CDR3 is TGTGCCAGCAGCCAAGGAGTGGCAGTCTACGAGCAGTACTTG. This translates into CASSQGVAVYEQYL.

As regards this clonotype: A single base separates this from a much larger clone, so it may be a read error. The V gene is TRBV4-1, the J gene TRBJ2-7; 11 nucleotides match TRBD2. The CDR3 runs 17 residues. Germline V gene data show CDR1 as MGHRA and CDR2 as YSYEKL. The V gene end was trimmed by 0 bases and the J gene end by 10 bases; junction bases not matched to a gene: 14. This chain's CDR3 is CASSQDPRLAGTRDQYF. DNA of the CDR3: TGCGCCAGCAGCCAAGATCCCCGACTAGCGGGGACGAGGGATCAGTACTTC.

About this clonotype: Germline and junction disagree at one end, which may indicate a read error. The chain couples TRBV11-2 to TRBJ2-7; tentatively, D is TRBD1 (5 bases). In germline, CDR1 is SGHAT, CDR2 FQNNGV. The CDR3 has 14 residues. CDR3: CASSLTDIAYKQCF. The CDR3 nucleotides are TGTGCCAGCAGCCTGACGGACATTGCCTACAAGCAGTGCTTC.

This clonotype was observed a few times. One end of the junction is discordant with germline, which a read error may explain. The CDR3 protein is CVSTQGPGPTDTQYF. CDR3 nucleotides: TGTGTCAGCACCCAGGGTCCGGGGCCCACAGATACGCAGTATTTT. The chain joins TRBV7-9 to TRBJ2-3; D tentatively reads TRBD1 or TRBD2 (5 bases each). The CDR3 is 15 residues long. Germline assignment: CDR1 SEHNR and CDR2 FQNEAQ (reference sequence).

Details on this clonotype: Mismatch with germline at one junction end may stem from a read error. V is TRBV5-5 and J is TRBJ2-7; D possibly corresponds to TRBD2 (6 bases). Germline CDR1 and CDR2: SGHKS and YYEKEE (reference sequence). This CDR3 region has 15 residues. The CDR3 nucleotides are TGTGCCAACAGCTTGTCGGGACGGGGGAATTACGAGCAGTACTTC. The encoded protein is CANSLSGRGNYEQYF.

Details on this clonotype: One end of the junction is discordant with germline, which a read error may explain. The V call is TRBV12-3 or TRBV12-4, the J call TRBJ2-1; D unresolved. The CDR3 runs 13 residues. CDR3 loop: CANSFNVCDEQFF. The CDR3 DNA follows: TGTGCCAACAGTTTTAATGTCTGCGATGAGCAGTTCTTC.